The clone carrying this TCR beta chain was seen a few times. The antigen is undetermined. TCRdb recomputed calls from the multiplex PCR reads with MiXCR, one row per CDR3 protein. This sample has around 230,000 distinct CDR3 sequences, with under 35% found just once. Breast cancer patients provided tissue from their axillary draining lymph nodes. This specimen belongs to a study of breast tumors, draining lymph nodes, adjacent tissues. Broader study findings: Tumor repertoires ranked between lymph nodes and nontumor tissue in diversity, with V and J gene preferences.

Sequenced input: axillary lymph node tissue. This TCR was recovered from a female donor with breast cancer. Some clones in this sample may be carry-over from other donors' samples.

CDR3 residues: CASSLTGGASPLHF. In DNA form, the CDR3 reads TGTGCCAGCAGCTTGACAGGGGGCGCCTCACCCCTCCACTTT. The chain is built from TRBV11-2 and TRBJ1-6; 10 bases fit TRBD1. J was trimmed by 10 bases and V by 3 bases; bases with no gene match: 3. This CDR3 is built from 14 residues. Looked up from germline, CDR1 is SGHAT and CDR2 is FQNNGV.